This passage covers 9 T cell receptor beta chains from one sample sequenced in a study of CD8 T cells in Susac syndrome. Random hexamers primed reverse transcription of about 0.45 to 1 ug RNA. In TCRdb, the immunoSEQ multiplex PCR reads were re-called with MiXCR into one record per CDR3 protein. The table has 150,000 to 200,000 distinct CDR3 sequences, 85% to 95% seen once. The sample comprised CD4+ T cells from PBMCs. Receptors originate from a human donor with Susac syndrome.

This clonotype was found once. J is TRBJ2-1 and V is TRBV28, with TRBD2 matching 10 bases. The CDR3 sequence is 14 residues long. CDR1 is MDHEN and CDR2 is SYDVKM in the germline V gene. The ends lost 5 bases at V and 9 bases at J; junction bases unmatched: 7. In DNA form, the CDR3 reads TGTGCCAGCAGTCCCCAGCGGGGGGGCCGTGAGCAGTTCTTC. This translates into CASSPQRGGREQFF.

V is TRBV2 and J is TRBJ1-1, with a weak D call TRBD1 (5 bases). Trimming left V 8 bases short and J 3 bases short, with 13 bases between. The V gene's germline CDR1 is SNHLY and CDR2 FYNNEI. The CDR3 extends over 13 amino acids. The CDR3: CASCSQGDTEAFF. CDR3 sequence (DNA): TGTGCCAGCTGCTCCCAGGGCGACACTGAAGCTTTCTTT.

The V gene is TRBV2, the J gene TRBJ2-7, with TRBD2 matching 8 bases. This CDR3 is built from 15 residues. Trimming cost V 4 bases and J 2 bases; bases outside gene matches: 7. Germline V CDR1 and CDR2: SNHLY, FYNNEI. The CDR3 region is CASSARPGGAYEQYF. CDR3 coding DNA: TGTGCCAGCAGTGCTCGGCCGGGGGGGGCCTACGAGCAGTACTTC.

V usage is TRBV18 and J usage is TRBJ2-7; a weak D match, TRBD2 (5 bases). Per germline, CDR1 KGHSH and CDR2 LQKENI. This CDR3 contains 15 residues. The V end was cut by 0 bases, the J end by 4 bases, with 13 bases between. The DNA of the CDR3 is TGTGCCAGCTCACCACCAGGAGGAATGAGATACGAGCAGTACTTC. This gives the protein CASSPPGGMRYEQYF.

This sequence joins TRBV2 and TRBJ2-6; 9 nucleotides match TRBD2. The junction had 8 bases not matched to a gene; V was cut back by 5 bases and J by 3 bases. There are 17 residues in the CDR3. Germline-derived CDR1 and CDR2 are SNHLY and FYNNEI. The CDR3 loop is CASSWASGAGGANVLTF. Here the CDR3 DNA reads TGTGCCAGCAGTTGGGCTAGCGGGGCTGGTGGGGCCAACGTCCTGACTTTC.

The V and J genes are TRBV15 and TRBJ2-7; no firm D call. This CDR3 contains 15 residues. V dropped 0 bases and J dropped 3 bases, with 12 bases sitting between them. Germline V gene lookup returns CDR1 LNHNV and CDR2 YYDKDF (reference sequence). The CDR3 DNA sequence: TGTGCCACCAGCAGAGACAGAGAACCGTACTACGAGCAGTACTTC. Encoded protein: CATSRDREPYYEQYF.

The chain combines TRBV20-1 with TRBJ1-6; a weak D match, TRBD1 (5 bases). This CDR3 comprises 14 residues. Germline CDR1 DFQATT, CDR2 SNEGSKA (reference sequence). Trimming shortened V by 1 base and J by 7 bases, and 11 bases separated the two germline ends. CDR3 DNA: TGCAGTGCTAGAGTAAGGCAGGGAAATTCACCCCTCCACTTT. This sequence encodes CSARVRQGNSPLHF.

This clonotype has only one observation. CDR3 region: CASSLGEGTEAFF. CDR3 coding DNA: TGTGCCAGCAGCTTGGGTGAAGGCACTGAAGCTTTCTTT. The chain joins TRBV11-2 to TRBJ1-1; D gene uncertain. The CDR3 has 13 residues. V lost 3 bases and J 4 bases, leaving 9 bases between the germline ends. Germline CDR1 SGHAT, CDR2 FQNNGV.

The chain combines TRBV20-1 with TRBJ2-1; TRBD2 matches 8 bases. Unmatched junction bases numbered 6, after V lost 5 bases and J lost 3 bases. This CDR3 is built from 14 residues. Germline V gene lookup returns CDR1 DFQATT and CDR2 SNEGSKA (reference sequence). CDR3 amino acids: CSARSGANYNEQFF. The CDR3 DNA is TGCAGTGCTCGTAGCGGGGCGAACTACAATGAGCAGTTCTTC.